This TCR beta chain was identified in a study of blood T cell repertoires in COVID-19. The overall study: Acute-phase and convalescent COVID-19 samples originated in the United States, Italy and Spain.

Those enrolled in Seattle joined during active infection and were followed longitudinally afterward. V was pared by 0 bases and J by 0 bases, with 12 bases between. From germline, CDR1 is SGDLS and CDR2 YYNGEE. The CDR3 runs 16 residues. Sequenced by immunoSEQ multiplex PCR; TCRdb stores in-frame clones only, minus some. The sample consists of about 250,000 clones, 88% of them appearing once. This clone was seen a handful of times. This chain joins TRBV9 and TRBJ2-5, with a weak D call TRBD2 (6 bases). The origin of this receptor is a woman aged 30 to 39 with COVID-19, enrolled during active disease. The sample comprised peripheral blood. The CDR3, as DNA: TGTGCCAGCAGCGTAGGATGGAGGGGCGACCAAGAGACCCAGTACTTC. Protein product: CASSVGWRGDQETQYF.